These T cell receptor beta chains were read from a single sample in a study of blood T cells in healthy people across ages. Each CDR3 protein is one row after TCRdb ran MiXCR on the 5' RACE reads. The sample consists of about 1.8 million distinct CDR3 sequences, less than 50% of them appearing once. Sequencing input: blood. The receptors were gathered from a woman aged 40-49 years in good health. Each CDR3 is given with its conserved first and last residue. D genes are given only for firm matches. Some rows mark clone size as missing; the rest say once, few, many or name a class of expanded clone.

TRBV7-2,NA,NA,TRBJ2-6,TGTGCCAGCAGCTTATCAGGGGGGGCTCGCTCGGCCGACGTCCTGACTTTC,CASSLSGGARSADVLTF
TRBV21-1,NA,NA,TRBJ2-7,TGTGCCAGCAGCAATGCAGGCTACGAGCAGTACTTC,CASSNAGYEQYF
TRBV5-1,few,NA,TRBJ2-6,TGCGCCAGCAGCTTGGCGGCGGCAGCGGGGGCCAACGTCCTGACTTTC,CASSLAAAAGANVLTF
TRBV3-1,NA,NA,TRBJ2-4,TGTGCCAGCAGCCAAGTTGAGGGGCTGGACAAAAACATTCAGTACTTC,CASSQVEGLDKNIQYF
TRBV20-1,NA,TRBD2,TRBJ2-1,TGCAGTGCTAGAGCCGCGAGCGGGGGAGTTCGCAATGAGCAGTTCTTC,CSARAASGGVRNEQFF
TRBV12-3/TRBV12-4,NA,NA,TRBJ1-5,TGTGCCAGCAGTTTCCGACAGGCAAATCAGCCCCAGCATTTT,CASSFRQANQPQHF
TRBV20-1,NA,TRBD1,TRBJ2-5,TGCAGTGCTAGGCCCCAGGGGGTTCAAGAGACCCAGTACTTC,CSARPQGVQETQYF
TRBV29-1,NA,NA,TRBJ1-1,TGCAGCGCGGGGGGGATCACTGAAGCTTTCTTT,CSAGGITEAFF
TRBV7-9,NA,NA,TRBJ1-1,TGTGCCAGCAGCGATCGACAGAAAAACACTGAAGCTTTCTTT,CASSDRQKNTEAFF
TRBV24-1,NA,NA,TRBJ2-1,TGTGCCACCAAAGGGTTTCGGGACAATGAGCAGTTCTTC,CATKGFRDNEQFF
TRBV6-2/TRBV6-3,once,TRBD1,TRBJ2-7,TGTGCCAGCAGTTACGGACTCGGACAGGTGACCTACGAGCAGTACTTC,CASSYGLGQVTYEQYF
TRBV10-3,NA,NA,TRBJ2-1,TGTGCCATCAGTGAAGCGGCACAGGGTTTTGGTGAGCAGTTCTTC,CAISEAAQGFGEQFF
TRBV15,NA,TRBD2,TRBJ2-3,TGTGCCACCAGCAGAGATCAAGCGGGGCCTAGCACAGATACGCAGTATTTT,CATSRDQAGPSTDTQYF
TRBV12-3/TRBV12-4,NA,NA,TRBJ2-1,TGTGCCAGCAGTTGTAGGGTAAACAATGAGCAGTTCTTC,CASSCRVNNEQFF
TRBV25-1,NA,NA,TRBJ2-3,TGTGCCAGCAGTGCTCAGGGTATCATAGATACGCAGTATTTT,CASSAQGIIDTQYF
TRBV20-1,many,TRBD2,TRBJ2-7,TGCAGTGCTACCGGGACTAGCGGATACGAGCAGTACTTC,CSATGTSGYEQYF
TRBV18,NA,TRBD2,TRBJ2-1,TGTGCCAGCTCACCGGTCCGCCAGCGGGGGGCCGTTAGCTCCTACAATGAGCAGTTCTTC,CASSPVRQRGAVSSYNEQFF
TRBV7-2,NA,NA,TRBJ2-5,TGTGCCAGCAGCTTCCGGGACCCAGAAGAGACCCAGTACTTC,CASSFRDPEETQYF
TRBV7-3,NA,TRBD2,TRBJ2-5,TGTGCCAGCAGCTTACTTCCTAGCGGGGGATCCCTCCGGACCCAGTACTTC,CASSLLPSGGSLRTQYF
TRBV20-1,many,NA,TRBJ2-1,TGCAGTGCTAGAGTGAGACGGGGGGCTTACAATGAGCAGTTCTTC,CSARVRRGAYNEQFF
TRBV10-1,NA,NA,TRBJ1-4,TGCGCCAGCAGTGATAAACGGGGGACCGGTAATGAAAAACTGTTTTTT,CASSDKRGTGNEKLFF
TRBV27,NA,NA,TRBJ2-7,TGTGCCAGCAGTTTACACGGGACGAACTACGAGCAGTACTTC,CASSLHGTNYEQYF
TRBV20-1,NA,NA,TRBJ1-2,TGCAGTGCTAGGCCCCGGGACACCGTCAACTATGGCTACACCTTC,CSARPRDTVNYGYTF
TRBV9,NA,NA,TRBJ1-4,TGTGCCAGCAGCGCCCGACACCCGACAGCAACTAATGAAAAACTGTTTTTT,CASSARHPTATNEKLFF
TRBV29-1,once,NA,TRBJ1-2,TGCAGCGTTTATCCCCCAAAGGCGGGCTACACCTTC,CSVYPPKAGYTF
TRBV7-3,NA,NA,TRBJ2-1,TGTGCCAGCAGCTTAACGGCAGATGAGCAGTTCTTC,CASSLTADEQFF
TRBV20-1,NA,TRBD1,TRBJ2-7,TGCAGTGCTCTTACGGGACAGACCTACGAGCAGTACTTC,CSALTGQTYEQYF
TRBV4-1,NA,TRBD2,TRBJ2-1,TGCGCCAGCAGCCAAGATCGGCTAGCGGGGGCCAGTGAGCAGTTCTTC,CASSQDRLAGASEQFF
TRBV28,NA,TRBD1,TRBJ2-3,TGTGCCAGCAGGCCCACATTCACCCCAACGGGCAGGGGGAGCGCAGATACGCAGTATTTT,CASRPTFTPTGRGSADTQYF
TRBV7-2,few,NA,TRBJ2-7,TGTGCCAGCAGCCAGCGTCGCAGGGGTTGGTCCTACGAGCAGTACTTC,CASSQRRRGWSYEQYF
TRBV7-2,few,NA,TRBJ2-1,TGTGCCAGCAGCCCACCCCGAAGGACTACCAATGAGCAGTTCTTC,CASSPPRRTTNEQFF
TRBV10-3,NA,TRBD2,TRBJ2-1,TGTGCCATCCGGCGGCGGGGGGGCCAGAGGCAGTTCTTC,CAIRRRGGQRQFF
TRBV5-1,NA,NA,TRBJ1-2,TGCGCCAGCAGCTTGGGCAGAAGAGGGCCAGATAACTATGGCTACACCTTC,CASSLGRRGPDNYGYTF
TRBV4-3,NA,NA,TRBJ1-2,TGCGCCAGCAGCCAAGTGGACGGCCCTAACTATGGCTACACCTTC,CASSQVDGPNYGYTF
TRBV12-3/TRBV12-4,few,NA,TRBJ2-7,TGTGCCAGCAGTCAACAGGGACCTTCTAGCGAGCAGTACTTC,CASSQQGPSSEQYF
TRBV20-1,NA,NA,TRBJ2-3,TGCAGTGCTAGAGAATATGGTAACGGAGGTTGGAATACGCAGTATTTT,CSAREYGNGGWNTQYF
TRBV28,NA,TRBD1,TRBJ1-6,TGTGCCAGCAAAGGGGGACAGGAAAATTCACCCCTCCACTTT,CASKGGQENSPLHF
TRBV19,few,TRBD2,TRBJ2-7,TGTGCCAGTAAGGCGGGGGGAACCTACGAGCAGTACTTC,CASKAGGTYEQYF
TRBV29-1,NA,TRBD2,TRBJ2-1,TGCAGCGGAAGGGACCGACTAGCGGGGCGGAATGAGCAGTTCTTC,CSGRDRLAGRNEQFF
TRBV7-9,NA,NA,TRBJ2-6,TGTGTAGGGAACTCTGGGGCCAACGTCCTGACTTTC,CVGNSGANVLTF
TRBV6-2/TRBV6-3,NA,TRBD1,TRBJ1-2,TGTGCCAGCAGTTCACCTCAGGGGGCGTTTGGCTACACCTTC,CASSSPQGAFGYTF
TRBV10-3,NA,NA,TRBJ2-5,TGTGCCATCAGTGAGGAGAGTGAGACCCAGTACTTC,CAISEESETQYF
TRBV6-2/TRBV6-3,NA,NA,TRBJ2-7,TGTGCCAGCAGTTACGGAGGGAAAGGCGAGCAGTACTTC,CASSYGGKGEQYF
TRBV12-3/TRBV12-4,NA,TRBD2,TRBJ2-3,TGTGCCAGTCGTCTACTAGCGGCTAGCACAGATACGCAGTATTTT,CASRLLAASTDTQYF
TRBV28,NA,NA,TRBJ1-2,TGTGCCAGCAGTTTACGGGGCGGCTCGCGCTATGGCTACACCTTC,CASSLRGGSRYGYTF
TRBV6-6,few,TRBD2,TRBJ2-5,TGTGCCAGCAGAGTCCGCGGGGGGCCGGAGACCCAGTACTTC,CASRVRGGPETQYF
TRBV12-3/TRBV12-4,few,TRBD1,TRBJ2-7,TGTGCCAGCAGTTTTGGCTCGGACAGGGCGTTGGTGTACGAGCAGTACTTC,CASSFGSDRALVYEQYF
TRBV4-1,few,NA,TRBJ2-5,TGCGCCAGCAGCCAGGATCCCGCCTTGACGGCGTACCAAGAGACCCAGTACTTC,CASSQDPALTAYQETQYF
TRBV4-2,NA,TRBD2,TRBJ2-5,TGTGCCAGCAGCCAAGAGGCTAGCGGGGGATGGGAGACCCAGTACTTC,CASSQEASGGWETQYF
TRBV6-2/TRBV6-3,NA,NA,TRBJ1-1,TGTGCCAGCACCACAGGGCTCTTCACTGAAGCTTTCTTT,CASTTGLFTEAFF
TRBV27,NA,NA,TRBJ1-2,TGTGCCAGCAGGGAAGGACGAGTAAGGCCGCAGGACCACTATGGCTACACCTTC,CASREGRVRPQDHYGYTF
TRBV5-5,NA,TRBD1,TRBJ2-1,TGTGCCAGCAGCTTGCCGGGACAGCCAAACAATGAGCAGTTCTTC,CASSLPGQPNNEQFF
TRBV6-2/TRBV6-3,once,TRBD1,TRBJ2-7,TGTGCCAGCCACAGACAGGGGAAAGCCTACGAGCAGTACTTC,CASHRQGKAYEQYF
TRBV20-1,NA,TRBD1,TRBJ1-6,TGCAGTCTGCTAGATGTCGGACAGGGAAGCTCCTATAATTCACCCCTCCACTTT,CSLLDVGQGSSYNSPLHF
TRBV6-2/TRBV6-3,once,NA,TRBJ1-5,TGTGCCAGCACTCCGGGACGGGGATTGCGGCCCCAGCATTTT,CASTPGRGLRPQHF